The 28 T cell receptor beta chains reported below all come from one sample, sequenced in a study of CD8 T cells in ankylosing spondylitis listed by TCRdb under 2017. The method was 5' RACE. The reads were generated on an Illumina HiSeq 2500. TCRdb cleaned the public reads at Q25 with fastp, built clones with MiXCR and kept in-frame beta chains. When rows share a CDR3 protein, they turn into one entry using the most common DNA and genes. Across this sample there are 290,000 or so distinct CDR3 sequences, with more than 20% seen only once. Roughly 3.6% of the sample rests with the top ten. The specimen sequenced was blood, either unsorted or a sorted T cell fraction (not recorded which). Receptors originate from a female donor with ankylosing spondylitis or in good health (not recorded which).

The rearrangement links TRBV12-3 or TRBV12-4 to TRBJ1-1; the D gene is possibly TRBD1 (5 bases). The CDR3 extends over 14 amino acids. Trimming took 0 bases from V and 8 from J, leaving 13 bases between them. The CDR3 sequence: CASSLALGVLEAFF. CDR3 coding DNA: TGTGCCAGCAGTTTAGCGTTAGGGGTCCTGGAAGCTTTCTTT.

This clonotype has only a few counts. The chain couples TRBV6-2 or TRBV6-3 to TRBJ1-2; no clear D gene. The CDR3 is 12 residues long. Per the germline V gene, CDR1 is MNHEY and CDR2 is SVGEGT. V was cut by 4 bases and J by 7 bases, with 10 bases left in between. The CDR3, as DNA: TGTGCCAGCAGTTTCGAGGGAGTTGGCTACACCTTC. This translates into CASSFEGVGYTF.

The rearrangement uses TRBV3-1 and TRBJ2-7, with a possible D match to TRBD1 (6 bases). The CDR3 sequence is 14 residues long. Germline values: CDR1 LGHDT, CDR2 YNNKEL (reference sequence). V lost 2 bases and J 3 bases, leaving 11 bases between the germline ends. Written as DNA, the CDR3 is TGTGCCAGCAGCCAATACCTGGACAGCTACGAGCAGTACTTC. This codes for CASSQYLDSYEQYF.

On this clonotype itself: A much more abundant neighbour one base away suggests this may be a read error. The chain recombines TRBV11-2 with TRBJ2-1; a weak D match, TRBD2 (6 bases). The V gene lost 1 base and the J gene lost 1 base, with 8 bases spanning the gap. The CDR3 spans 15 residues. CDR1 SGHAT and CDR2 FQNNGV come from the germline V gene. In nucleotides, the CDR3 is TGTGCCAGCAGCTTAGTAGCGGTGTCCTACAATGAGCAGTTCTTC. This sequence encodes CASSLVAVSYNEQFF.

DNA of the CDR3: TGTGCCAGCAGTACAACCGGACAGGGGGAAAGAAGCGAGCAGTACTTC. Translating it yields CASSTTGQGERSEQYF. The V call is TRBV6-1, the J call TRBJ2-7, with 10 positions matching TRBD1. J was trimmed by 6 bases and V by 5 bases; bases with no gene match: 13. This CDR3 has 16 amino acids. Germline-derived CDR1 and CDR2 are MNHNS and SASEGT.

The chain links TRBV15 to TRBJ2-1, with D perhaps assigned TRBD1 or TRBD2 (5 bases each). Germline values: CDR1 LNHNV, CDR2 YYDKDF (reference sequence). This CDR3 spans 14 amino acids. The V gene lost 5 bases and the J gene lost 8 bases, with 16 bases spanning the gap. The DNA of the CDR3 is TGTGCCACCAGCCTGAGGGGCTCCACGGATGAGCAGTTCTTC. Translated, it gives CATSLRGSTDEQFF.

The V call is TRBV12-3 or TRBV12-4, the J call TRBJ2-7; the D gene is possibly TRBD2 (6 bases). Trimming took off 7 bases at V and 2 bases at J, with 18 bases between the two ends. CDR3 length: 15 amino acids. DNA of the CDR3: TGTGCCAGCACAGATCCCCGGGACTTCCCCTACGAGCAGTACTTC. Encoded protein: CASTDPRDFPYEQYF.

DNA of the CDR3: TGTGCCAGCAGCGCTAGCCCTCGGGATACGCAGTATTTT. Translated, it gives CASSASPRDTQYF. The J gene is TRBJ2-3, the V gene TRBV9; tentatively, D is TRBD2 (5 bases). The V end lost 3 bases, the J end lost 6 bases, and 11 bases lay between the germline ends. Germline values: CDR1 SGDLS, CDR2 YYNGEE. The CDR3 has 13 residues. The full variable domain, completed using reference TRBV9 and TRBJ2-3, is DSGVTQTPKHLITATGQRVTLRCSPRSGDLSVYWYQQSLDQGLQFLIQYYNGEERAKGNILERFSAQQFPDLHSELNLSSLELGDSALYFCASSASPRDTQYFGPGTRLTVL.

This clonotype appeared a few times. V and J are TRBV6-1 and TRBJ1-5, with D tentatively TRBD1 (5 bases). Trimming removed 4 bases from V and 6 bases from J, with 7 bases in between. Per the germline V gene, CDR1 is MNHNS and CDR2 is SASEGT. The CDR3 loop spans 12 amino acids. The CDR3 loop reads CASSVRAQPQHF. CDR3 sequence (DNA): TGTGCCAGCAGTGTCAGGGCTCAGCCCCAGCATTTT.

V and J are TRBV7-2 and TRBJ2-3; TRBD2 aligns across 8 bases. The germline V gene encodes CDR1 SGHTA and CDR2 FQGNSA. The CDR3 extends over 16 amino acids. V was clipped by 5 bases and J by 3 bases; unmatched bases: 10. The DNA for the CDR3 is TGTGCCAGCAGCATGACGGGACTAGGAGTTACAGATACGCAGTATTTT. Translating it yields CASSMTGLGVTDTQYF.

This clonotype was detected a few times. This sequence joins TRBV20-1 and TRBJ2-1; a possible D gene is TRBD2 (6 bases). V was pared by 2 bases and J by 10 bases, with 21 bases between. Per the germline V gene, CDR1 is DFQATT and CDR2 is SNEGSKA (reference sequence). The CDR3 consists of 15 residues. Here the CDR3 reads CSARSPGGSLREQFF. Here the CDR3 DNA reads TGCAGTGCTAGATCCCCCGGGGGTAGCCTGAGGGAGCAGTTCTTC.

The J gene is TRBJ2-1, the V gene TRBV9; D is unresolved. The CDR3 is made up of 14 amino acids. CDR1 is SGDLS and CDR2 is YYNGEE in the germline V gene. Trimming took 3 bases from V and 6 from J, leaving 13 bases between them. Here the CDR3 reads CASSAGLLVNEQFF. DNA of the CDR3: TGTGCCAGCAGCGCAGGCCTTTTGGTCAATGAGCAGTTCTTC. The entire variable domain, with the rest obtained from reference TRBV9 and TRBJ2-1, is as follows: DSGVTQTPKHLITATGQRVTLRCSPRSGDLSVYWYQQSLDQGLQFLIQYYNGEERAKGNILERFSAQQFPDLHSELNLSSLELGDSALYFCASSAGLLVNEQFFGPGTRLTVL.

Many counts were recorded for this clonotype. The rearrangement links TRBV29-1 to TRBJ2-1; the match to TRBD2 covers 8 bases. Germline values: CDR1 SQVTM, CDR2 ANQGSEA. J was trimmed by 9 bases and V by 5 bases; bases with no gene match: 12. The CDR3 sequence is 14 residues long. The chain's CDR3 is CSVSPGGPGVEQFF. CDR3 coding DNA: TGCAGCGTTTCCCCGGGAGGGCCAGGGGTTGAGCAGTTCTTC.

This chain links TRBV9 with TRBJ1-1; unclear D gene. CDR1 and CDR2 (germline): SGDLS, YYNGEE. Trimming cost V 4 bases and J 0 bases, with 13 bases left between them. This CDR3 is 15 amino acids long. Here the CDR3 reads CASSKILSMNTEAFF. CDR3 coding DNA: TGTGCCAGCAGCAAGATCCTTAGCATGAACACTGAAGCTTTCTTT.

DNA for the CDR3: TGTGCCACCAGTGATTCGAAGGATACGCAGTATTTT. Translated, it gives CATSDSKDTQYF. The chain combines TRBV24-1 with TRBJ2-3; D unclear. This CDR3 contains 12 residues. Trimming took 2 bases from V and 6 from J, leaving 5 bases between them. The germline V gene has CDR1 KGHDR and CDR2 SFDVKD.

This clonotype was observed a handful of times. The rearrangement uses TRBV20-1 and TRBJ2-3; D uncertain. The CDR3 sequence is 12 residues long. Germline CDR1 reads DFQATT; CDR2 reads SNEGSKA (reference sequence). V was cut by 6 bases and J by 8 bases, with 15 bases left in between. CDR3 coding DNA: TGCAGTGCCCCATCGGTCCCGGGTACGCAGTATTTT. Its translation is CSAPSVPGTQYF.

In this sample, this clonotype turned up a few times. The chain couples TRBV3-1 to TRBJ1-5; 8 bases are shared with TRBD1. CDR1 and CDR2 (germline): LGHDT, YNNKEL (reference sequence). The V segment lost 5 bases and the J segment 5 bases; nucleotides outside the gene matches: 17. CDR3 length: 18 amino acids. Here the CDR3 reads CASSLTGGGQGLDQPQHF. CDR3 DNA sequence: TGTGCCAGCAGCTTAACTGGGGGCGGACAGGGCTTGGATCAGCCCCAGCATTTT.

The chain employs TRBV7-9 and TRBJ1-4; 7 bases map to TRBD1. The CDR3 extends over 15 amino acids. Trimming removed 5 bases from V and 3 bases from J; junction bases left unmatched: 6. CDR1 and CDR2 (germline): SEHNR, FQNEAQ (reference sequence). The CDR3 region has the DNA TGTGCCAGCAGCCAGGGACAGTTAGCTAATGAAAAACTGTTTTTT. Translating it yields CASSQGQLANEKLFF.

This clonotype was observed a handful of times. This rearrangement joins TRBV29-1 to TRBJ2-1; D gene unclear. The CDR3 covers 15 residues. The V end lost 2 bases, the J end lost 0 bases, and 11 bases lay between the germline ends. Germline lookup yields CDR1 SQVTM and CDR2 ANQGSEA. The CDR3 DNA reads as TGCAGCGTTGAAATTCCCTTCAGCTCCTACAATGAGCAGTTCTTC. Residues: CSVEIPFSSYNEQFF.

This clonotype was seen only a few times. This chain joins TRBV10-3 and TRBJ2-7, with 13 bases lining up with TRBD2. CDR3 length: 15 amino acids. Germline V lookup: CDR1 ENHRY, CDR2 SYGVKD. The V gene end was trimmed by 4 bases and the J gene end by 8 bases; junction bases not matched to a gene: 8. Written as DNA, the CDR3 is TGTGCCATCAGTGGAAGAGGGACTAGCGGGACACAGCAGTACTTC. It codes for CAISGRGTSGTQQYF.

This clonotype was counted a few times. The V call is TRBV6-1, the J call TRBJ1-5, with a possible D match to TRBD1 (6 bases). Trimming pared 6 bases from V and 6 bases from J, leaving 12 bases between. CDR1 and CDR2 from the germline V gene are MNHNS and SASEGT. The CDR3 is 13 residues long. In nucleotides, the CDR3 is TGTGCCAGCAGAACAGGGTCGGGTCAGCCCCAGCATTTT. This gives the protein CASRTGSGQPQHF.

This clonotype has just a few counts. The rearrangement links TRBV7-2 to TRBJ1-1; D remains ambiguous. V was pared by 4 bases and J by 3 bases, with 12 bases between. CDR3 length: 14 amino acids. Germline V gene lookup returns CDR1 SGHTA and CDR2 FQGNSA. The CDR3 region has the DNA TGTGCCAGCAGCTACAAAGCGCGGGACACTGAAGCTTTCTTT. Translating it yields CASSYKARDTEAFF. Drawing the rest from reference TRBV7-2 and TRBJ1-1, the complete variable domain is GAGVSQSPSNKVTEKGKDVELRCDPISGHTALYWYRQSLGQGLEFLIYFQGNSAPDKSGLPSDRFSAERTGGSVSTLTIQRTQQEDSAVYLCASSYKARDTEAFFGQGTRLTVV.

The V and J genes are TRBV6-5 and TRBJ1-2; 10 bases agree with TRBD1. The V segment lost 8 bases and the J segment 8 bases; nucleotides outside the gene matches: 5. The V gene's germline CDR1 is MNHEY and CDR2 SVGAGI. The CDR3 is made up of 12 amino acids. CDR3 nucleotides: TGTGCCAGCCGCCGGGACAGGGGCGGCTACACCTTC. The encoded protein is CASRRDRGGYTF.

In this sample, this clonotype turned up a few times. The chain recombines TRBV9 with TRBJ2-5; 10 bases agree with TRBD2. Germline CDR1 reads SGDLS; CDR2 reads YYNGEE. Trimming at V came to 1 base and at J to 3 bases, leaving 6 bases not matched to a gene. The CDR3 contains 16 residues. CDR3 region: CASSVSLAGVEETQYF. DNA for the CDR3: TGTGCCAGCAGCGTAAGTCTAGCGGGAGTCGAAGAGACCCAGTACTTC.

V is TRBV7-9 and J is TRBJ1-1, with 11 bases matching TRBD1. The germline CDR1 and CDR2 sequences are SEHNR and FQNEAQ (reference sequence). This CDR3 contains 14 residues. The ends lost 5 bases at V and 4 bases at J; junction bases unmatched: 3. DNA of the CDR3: TGTGCCAGCAGCGGGGGACAGGGGGGCACTGAAGCTTTCTTT. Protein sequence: CASSGGQGGTEAFF.

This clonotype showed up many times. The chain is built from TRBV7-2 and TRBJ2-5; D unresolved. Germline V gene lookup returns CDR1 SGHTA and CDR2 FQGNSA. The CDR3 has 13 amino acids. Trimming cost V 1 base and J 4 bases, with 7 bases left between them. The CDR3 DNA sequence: TGTGCCAGCAGCTTAGTTGAAGGAGAGACCCAGTACTTC. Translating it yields CASSLVEGETQYF.

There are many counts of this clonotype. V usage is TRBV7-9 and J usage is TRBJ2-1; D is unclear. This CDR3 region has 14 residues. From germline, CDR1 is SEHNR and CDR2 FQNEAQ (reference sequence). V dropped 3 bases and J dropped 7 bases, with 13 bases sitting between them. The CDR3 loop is CASSFPVLSNEQFF. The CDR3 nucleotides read TGTGCCAGCAGCTTCCCAGTCTTAAGTAATGAGCAGTTCTTC.

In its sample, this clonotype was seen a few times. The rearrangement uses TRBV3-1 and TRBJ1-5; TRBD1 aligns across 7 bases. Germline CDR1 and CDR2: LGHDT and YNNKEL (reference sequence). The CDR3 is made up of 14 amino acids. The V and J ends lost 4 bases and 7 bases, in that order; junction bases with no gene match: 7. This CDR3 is CASSPGQVGQPQHF. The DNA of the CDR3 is TGTGCCAGCAGCCCAGGACAGGTGGGGCAGCCCCAGCATTTT.